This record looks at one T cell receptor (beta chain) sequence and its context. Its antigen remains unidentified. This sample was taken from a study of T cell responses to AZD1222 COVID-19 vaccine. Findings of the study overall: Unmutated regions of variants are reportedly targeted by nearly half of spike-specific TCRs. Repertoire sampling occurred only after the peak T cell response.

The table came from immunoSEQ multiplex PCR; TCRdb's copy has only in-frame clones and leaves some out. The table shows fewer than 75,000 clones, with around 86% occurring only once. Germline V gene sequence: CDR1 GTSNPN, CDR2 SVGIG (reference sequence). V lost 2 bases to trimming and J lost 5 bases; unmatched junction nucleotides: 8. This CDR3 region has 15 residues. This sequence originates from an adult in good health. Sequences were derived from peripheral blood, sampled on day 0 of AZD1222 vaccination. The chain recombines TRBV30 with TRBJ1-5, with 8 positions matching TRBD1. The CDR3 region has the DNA TGTGCCTGGAGTCTTTCTCACAGGGGGGATCAGCCCCAGCATTTT. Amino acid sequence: CAWSLSHRGDQPQHF.